The rows below give T cell receptor beta chains drawn from one sample of a study of blood T cell repertoires in COVID-19. Assay used: immunoSEQ multiplex PCR; TCRdb lists only in-frame clones, some missing. The data hold fewer than 450,000 clones, with around 89% observed a single time. Material for sequencing was PBMCs or T cells enriched from blood (not recorded which). These receptor sequences come from a woman aged 18 to 35 who had recovered from COVID-19. The CDR3 runs from the conserved cysteine through the conserved F or W. Fields, in order: clone size, D gene, J gene, V gene, CDR3 protein, CDR3 DNA. A D gene is named only where the DNA matches it firmly. Only some rows state a clone size, as once, few, many or a class for expanded clones.

size: .; D: TRBD1; J: TRBJ1-5; V: TRBV6-5; CDR3: CASGTVQGSNQPQHF; DNA: TGTGCCAGCGGGACCGTACAGGGGTCTAATCAGCCCCAGCATTTT
size: .; D: .; J: TRBJ1-1; V: TRBV29-1; CDR3: CSAEGGAPHTEAFF; DNA: TGCAGCGCTGAGGGGGGGGCCCCTCACACTGAAGCTTTCTTT
size: .; D: .; J: TRBJ1-1; V: TRBV5-1; CDR3: CASSLNPWAPVPTEAFF; DNA: TGCGCCAGCAGCTTGAACCCTTGGGCCCCGGTACCGACTGAAGCTTTCTTT
size: few; D: .; J: TRBJ1-3; V: TRBV2; CDR3: CASQLSSGNTIYF; DNA: TGTGCCAGCCAACTAAGCTCTGGAAACACCATATATTTT
size: .; D: .; J: TRBJ2-3; V: TRBV21-1; CDR3: CASSELQGLGTDTQYF; DNA: TGTGCCAGCAGCGAACTACAGGGTCTGGGAACAGATACGCAGTATTTT
size: .; D: .; J: TRBJ1-1; V: TRBV7-2; CDR3: CASSTGRGGTEAFF; DNA: TGTGCCAGCAGCACCGGAAGGGGAGGCACTGAAGCTTTCTTT
size: .; D: .; J: TRBJ1-1; V: TRBV27; CDR3: CASSLSWANTEAFF; DNA: TGTGCCAGCAGTTTATCGTGGGCGAACACTGAAGCTTTCTTT
size: .; D: .; J: TRBJ2-1; V: TRBV29-1; CDR3: CSVDNRESGNEQFF; DNA: TGCAGCGTTGATAACAGGGAATCAGGCAATGAGCAGTTCTTC
size: .; D: .; J: TRBJ1-5; V: TRBV6-2/TRBV6-3; CDR3: CASSLQAARSEPQHF; DNA: TGTGCCAGCAGCTTACAGGCCGCCAGGTCAGAGCCCCAGCATTTT
size: once; D: .; J: TRBJ1-5; V: TRBV6-5; CDR3: CASRASNQPQHF; DNA: TGTGCCAGTAGAGCTAGCAATCAGCCCCAGCATTTT
size: .; D: TRBD2; J: TRBJ2-5; V: TRBV19; CDR3: CASSMGLAGGQDPQETQYF; DNA: TGTGCCAGTAGTATGGGACTAGCGGGGGGCCAAGACCCTCAAGAGACCCAGTACTTC
size: .; D: TRBD1; J: TRBJ2-3; V: TRBV11-3; CDR3: CASRGQDPTDTQYF; DNA: TGTGCCAGCAGGGGACAGGATCCCACAGATACGCAGTATTTT
size: .; D: TRBD1; J: TRBJ1-4; V: TRBV2; CDR3: CASSAPTGANEKLFF; DNA: TGTGCCAGCAGTGCCCCGACAGGGGCGAATGAAAAACTGTTTTTT
size: .; D: .; J: TRBJ1-4; V: TRBV7-9; CDR3: CASSLQTEEKLFF; DNA: TGTGCCAGCAGCTTACAGACTGAGGAAAAACTGTTTTTT
size: .; D: TRBD2; J: TRBJ2-4; V: TRBV6-2/TRBV6-3; CDR3: CASSLPAGDKNIQYF; DNA: TGTGCCAGCAGCCTCCCAGCGGGGGACAAAAACATTCAGTACTTC
size: .; D: TRBD1; J: TRBJ1-5; V: TRBV28; CDR3: CASSSLRQGVVQPQHF; DNA: TGTGCCAGCAGTTCCCTTCGACAGGGGGTCGTTCAGCCCCAGCATTTT
size: .; D: .; J: TRBJ1-1; V: TRBV6-5; CDR3: CASGESRVGSTEAFF; DNA: TGTGCCAGCGGCGAGAGCCGGGTAGGTAGCACTGAAGCTTTCTTT
size: .; D: TRBD2; J: TRBJ2-2; V: TRBV7-8; CDR3: CASSFGAGGKRTGELFF; DNA: TGTGCCAGCAGCTTTGGCGCGGGGGGGAAAAGAACCGGGGAGCTGTTTTTT
size: .; D: TRBD1; J: TRBJ2-7; V: TRBV5-1; CDR3: CASSFRPIDRDRGLPYEQYF; DNA: TGCGCCAGCAGCTTCCGACCCATCGACCGGGACAGGGGACTTCCCTACGAGCAGTACTTC
size: .; D: TRBD1; J: TRBJ1-4; V: TRBV11-3; CDR3: CASSLDNGVDRGPEKLFF; DNA: TGTGCCAGCAGCTTAGATAATGGGGTTGACAGGGGGCCAGAAAAACTGTTTTTT
size: .; D: .; J: TRBJ1-1; V: TRBV11-2; CDR3: CASSPDMWGEDTEAFF; DNA: TGTGCCAGCAGCCCTGACATGTGGGGCGAAGACACTGAAGCTTTCTTT
size: .; D: .; J: TRBJ1-6; V: TRBV5-4; CDR3: CASSPLGGKRAGSPLHF; DNA: TGTGCCAGCAGCCCCCTCGGGGGAAAAAGGGCGGGTTCACCCCTCCACTTT
size: .; D: .; J: TRBJ2-7; V: TRBV7-9; CDR3: CASEDSPYEQYF; DNA: TGTGCCAGCGAGGACAGCCCCTACGAGCAGTACTTC
size: .; D: .; J: TRBJ1-2; V: TRBV6-4; CDR3: CASSDRLGGYGYTF; DNA: TGTGCCAGCAGTGACCGACTGGGGGGCTATGGCTACACCTTC
size: .; D: .; J: TRBJ2-5; V: TRBV9; CDR3: CASSPPGETQYF; DNA: TGTGCCAGCAGCCCGCCGGGAGAGACCCAGTACTTC
size: .; D: .; J: TRBJ1-5; V: TRBV2; CDR3: CASSPPSGVGNQPQHF; DNA: TGTGCCAGCAGTCCACCATCAGGGGTCGGCAATCAGCCCCAGCATTTT
size: once; D: .; J: TRBJ1-1; V: TRBV2; CDR3: CASKRNTEAFF; DNA: TGTGCCAGCAAGCGGAACACTGAAGCTTTCTTT
size: once; D: .; J: TRBJ2-5; V: TRBV5-1; CDR3: CASSTRGETQYF; DNA: TGCGCCAGCAGCACCCGGGGGGAGACCCAGTACTTC
size: .; D: TRBD1; J: TRBJ1-6; V: TRBV7-6; CDR3: CASSLGVQGDSPLHF; DNA: TGTGCCAGCAGCTTAGGGGTCCAGGGGGATTCACCCCTCCACTTT
size: .; D: TRBD1; J: TRBJ1-1; V: TRBV5-4; CDR3: CASSLQGGTEAFF; DNA: TGTGCCAGCAGCTTACAGGGGGGCACTGAAGCTTTCTTT
size: .; D: .; J: TRBJ2-3; V: TRBV3-1/TRBV3-2; CDR3: CASSQVRLANTDTQYF; DNA: TGTGCCAGCAGCCAAGTTAGGCTAGCGAACACAGATACGCAGTATTTT
size: once; D: .; J: TRBJ1-5; V: TRBV10-3; CDR3: CAIGAAGQPQHF; DNA: TGTGCCATCGGGGCTGCCGGGCAGCCCCAGCATTTT
size: .; D: TRBD1; J: TRBJ2-2; V: TRBV27; CDR3: CASSPPTGLFLLPGELFF; DNA: TGTGCCAGCAGCCCCCCGACAGGGTTGTTCCTCTTGCCCGGGGAGCTGTTTTTT
size: .; D: TRBD1; J: TRBJ1-1; V: TRBV9; CDR3: CASSVVSGQGEAFF; DNA: TGTGCCAGCAGCGTAGTATCGGGACAGGGTGAAGCTTTCTTT
size: once; D: .; J: TRBJ2-3; V: TRBV4-1; CDR3: CASSQFFPDTQYF; DNA: TGCGCCAGCAGCCAATTCTTCCCAGATACGCAGTATTTT
size: .; D: TRBD2; J: TRBJ2-5; V: TRBV5-6; CDR3: CASSLEGTSGGTQYF; DNA: TGTGCCAGCAGCTTGGAAGGGACTAGCGGGGGTACCCAGTACTTC
size: .; D: TRBD2; J: TRBJ2-5; V: TRBV5-1; CDR3: CASSWTSGVNQETQYF; DNA: TGCGCCAGCAGCTGGACTAGCGGGGTAAATCAAGAGACCCAGTACTTC
size: once; D: TRBD1; J: TRBJ1-5; V: TRBV7-9; CDR3: CASSRAGQGSSQPQHF; DNA: TGTGCCAGCAGCAGAGCCGGACAGGGAAGTTCTCAGCCCCAGCATTTT
size: .; D: .; J: TRBJ2-6; V: TRBV19; CDR3: CASRRSGANVLTF; DNA: TGTGCCAGTAGGAGGTCCGGGGCCAACGTCCTGACTTTC
size: .; D: .; J: TRBJ2-7; V: TRBV6-1; CDR3: CASSESRYSYEQYF; DNA: TGTGCCAGCAGTGAATCTCGGTATTCCTACGAGCAGTACTTC
size: once; D: TRBD1; J: TRBJ1-1; V: TRBV5-1; CDR3: CASSPRQGNTEAFF; DNA: TGCGCCAGCAGCCCCCGACAGGGGAACACTGAAGCTTTCTTT
size: .; D: .; J: TRBJ2-2; V: TRBV6-6; CDR3: CASSYLDNANTGELFF; DNA: TGTGCCAGCAGTTACTTGGACAACGCGAACACCGGGGAGCTGTTTTTT
size: .; D: .; J: TRBJ1-2; V: TRBV19; CDR3: CAIGRAGGGYTF; DNA: TGTGCCATCGGAAGGGCCGGGGGTGGCTACACCTTC